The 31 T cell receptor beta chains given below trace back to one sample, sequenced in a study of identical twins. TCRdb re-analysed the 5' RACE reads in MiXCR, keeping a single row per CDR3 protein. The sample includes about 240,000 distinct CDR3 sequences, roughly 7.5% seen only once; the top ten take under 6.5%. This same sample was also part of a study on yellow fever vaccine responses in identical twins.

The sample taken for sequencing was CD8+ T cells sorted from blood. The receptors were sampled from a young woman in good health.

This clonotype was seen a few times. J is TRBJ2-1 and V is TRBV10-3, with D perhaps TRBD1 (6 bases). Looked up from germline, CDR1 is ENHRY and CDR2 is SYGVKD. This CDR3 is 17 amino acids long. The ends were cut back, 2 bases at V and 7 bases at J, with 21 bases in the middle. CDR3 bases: TGTGCCATCAGTGAGCCAACAGGGTACTCCCCACAAAATGAGCAGTTCTTC. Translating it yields CAISEPTGYSPQNEQFF.

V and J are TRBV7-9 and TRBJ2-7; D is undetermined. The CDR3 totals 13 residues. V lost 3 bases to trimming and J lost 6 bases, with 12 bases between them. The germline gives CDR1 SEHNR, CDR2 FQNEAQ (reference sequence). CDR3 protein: CASSFSLPGEQYF. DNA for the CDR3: TGTGCCAGCAGCTTCTCGCTGCCCGGCGAGCAGTACTTC.

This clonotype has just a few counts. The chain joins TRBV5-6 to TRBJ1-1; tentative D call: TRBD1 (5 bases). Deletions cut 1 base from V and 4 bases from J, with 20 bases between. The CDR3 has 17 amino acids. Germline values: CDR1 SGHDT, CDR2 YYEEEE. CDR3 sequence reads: CASSLPRQTRLGTEAFF. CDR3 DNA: TGTGCCAGCAGCTTGCCGCGACAGACACGGTTGGGCACTGAAGCTTTCTTT.

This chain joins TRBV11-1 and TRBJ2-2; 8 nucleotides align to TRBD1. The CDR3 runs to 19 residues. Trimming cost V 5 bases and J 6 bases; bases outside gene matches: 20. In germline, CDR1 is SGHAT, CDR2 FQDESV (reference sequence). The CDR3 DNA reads TGTGCCAGCAGCGACGACCAGGGGGCGGTTTCGATAGACTCCGGGGAGCTGTTTTTT. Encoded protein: CASSDDQGAVSIDSGELFF.

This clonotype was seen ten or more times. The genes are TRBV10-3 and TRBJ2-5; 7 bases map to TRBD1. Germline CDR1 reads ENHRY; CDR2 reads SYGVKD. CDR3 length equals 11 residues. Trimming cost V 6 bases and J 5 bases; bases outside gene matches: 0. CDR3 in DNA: TGTGCCATCAGACAGGGGGAGACCCAGTACTTC. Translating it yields CAIRQGETQYF.

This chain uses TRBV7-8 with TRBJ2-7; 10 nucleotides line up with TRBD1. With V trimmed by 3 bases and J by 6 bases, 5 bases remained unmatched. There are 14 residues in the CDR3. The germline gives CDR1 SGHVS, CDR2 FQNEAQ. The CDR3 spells CASSLAGTGAEQYV. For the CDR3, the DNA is TGTGCCAGCAGCTTGGCCGGGACAGGGGCCGAGCAGTACGTC.

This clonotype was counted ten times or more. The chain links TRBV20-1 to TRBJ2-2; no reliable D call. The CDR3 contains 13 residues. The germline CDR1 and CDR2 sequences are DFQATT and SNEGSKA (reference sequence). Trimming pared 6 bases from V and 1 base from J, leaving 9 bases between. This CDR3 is CSARIGNTGELFF. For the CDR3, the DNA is TGCAGTGCCCGTATTGGGAACACCGGGGAGCTGTTTTTT.

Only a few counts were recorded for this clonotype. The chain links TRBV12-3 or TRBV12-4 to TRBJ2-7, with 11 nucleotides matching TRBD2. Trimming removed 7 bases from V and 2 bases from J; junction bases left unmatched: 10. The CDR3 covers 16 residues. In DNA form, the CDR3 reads TGTGCCAGCACCGTCCGACTAGCGGGAAACCCCTACGAGCAGTACTTC. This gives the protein CASTVRLAGNPYEQYF.

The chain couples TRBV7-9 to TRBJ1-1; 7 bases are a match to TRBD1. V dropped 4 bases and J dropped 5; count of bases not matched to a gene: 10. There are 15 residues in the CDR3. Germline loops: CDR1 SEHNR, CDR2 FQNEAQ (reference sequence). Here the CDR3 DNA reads TGTGCCAGCAGCTCAAGACAGGGAAGTGGTACTGAAGCTTTCTTT. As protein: CASSSRQGSGTEAFF.

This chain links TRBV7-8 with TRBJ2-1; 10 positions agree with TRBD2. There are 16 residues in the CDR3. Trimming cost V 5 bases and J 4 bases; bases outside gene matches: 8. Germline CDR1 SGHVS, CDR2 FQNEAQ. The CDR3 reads CASSPTSGTQYNEQFF. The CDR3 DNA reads TGTGCCAGCAGCCCAACTAGCGGGACACAATACAATGAGCAGTTCTTC.

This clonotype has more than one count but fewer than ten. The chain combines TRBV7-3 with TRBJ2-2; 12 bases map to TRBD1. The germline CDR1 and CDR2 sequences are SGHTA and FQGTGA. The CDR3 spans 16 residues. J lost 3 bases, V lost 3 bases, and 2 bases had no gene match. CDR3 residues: CASSLGQGADTGELFF. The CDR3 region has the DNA TGTGCCAGCAGCTTGGGACAGGGGGCAGACACCGGGGAGCTGTTTTTT. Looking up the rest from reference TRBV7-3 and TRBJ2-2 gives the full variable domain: GAGVSQTPSNKVTEKGKYVELRCDPISGHTALYWYRQSLGQGPEFLIYFQGTGAADDSGLPNDRFFAVRPEGSVSTLKIQRTERGDSAVYLCASSLGQGADTGELFFGEGSRLTVL.

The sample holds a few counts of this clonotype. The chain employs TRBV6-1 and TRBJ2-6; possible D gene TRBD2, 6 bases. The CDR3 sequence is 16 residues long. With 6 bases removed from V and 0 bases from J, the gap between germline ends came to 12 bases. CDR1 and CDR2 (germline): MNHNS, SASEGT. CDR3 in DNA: TGTGCCAGCAGCCCCCAAGCGGGCTCTGGGGCCAACGTCCTGACTTTC. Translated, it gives CASSPQAGSGANVLTF.

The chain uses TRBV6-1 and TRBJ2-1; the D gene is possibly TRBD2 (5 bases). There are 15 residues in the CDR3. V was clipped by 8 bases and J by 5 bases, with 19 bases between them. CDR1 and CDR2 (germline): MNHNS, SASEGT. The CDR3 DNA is TGTGCCAGCTCGGGGTATAGTTACGGGGACAATGAGCAGTTCTTC. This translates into CASSGYSYGDNEQFF.

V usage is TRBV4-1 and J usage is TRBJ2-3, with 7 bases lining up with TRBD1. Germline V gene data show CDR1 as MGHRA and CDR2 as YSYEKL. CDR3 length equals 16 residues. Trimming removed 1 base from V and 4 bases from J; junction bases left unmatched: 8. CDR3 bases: TGCGCCAGCAGCCAAGTTTGGGGACAGCCATCAGATACGCAGTATTTT. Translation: CASSQVWGQPSDTQYF.

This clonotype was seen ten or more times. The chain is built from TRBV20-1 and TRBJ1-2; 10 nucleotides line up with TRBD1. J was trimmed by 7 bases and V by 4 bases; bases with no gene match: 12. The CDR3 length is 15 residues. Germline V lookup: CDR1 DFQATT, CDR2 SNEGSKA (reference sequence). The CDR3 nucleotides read TGCAGTGCTAAAAACCCCCGGGACAGGGGCTCTGGCTACACCTTC. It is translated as CSAKNPRDRGSGYTF.

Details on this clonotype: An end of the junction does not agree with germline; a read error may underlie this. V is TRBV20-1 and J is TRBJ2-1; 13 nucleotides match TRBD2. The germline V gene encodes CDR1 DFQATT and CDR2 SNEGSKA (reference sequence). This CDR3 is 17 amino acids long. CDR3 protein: CCARRTSGSISYNEQFF. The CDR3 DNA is TGCTGTGCTAGACGGACTAGCGGGAGCATCTCGTACAATGAGCAGTTCTTC.

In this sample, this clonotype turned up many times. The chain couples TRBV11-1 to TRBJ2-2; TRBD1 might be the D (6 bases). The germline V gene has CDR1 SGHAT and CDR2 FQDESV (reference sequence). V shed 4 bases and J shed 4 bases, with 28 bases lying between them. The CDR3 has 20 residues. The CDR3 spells CASSSKSPSGQGSTTGELFF. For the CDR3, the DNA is TGTGCCAGCAGCTCCAAGTCCCCGAGCGGCCAGGGGTCGACCACCGGGGAGCTGTTTTTT.

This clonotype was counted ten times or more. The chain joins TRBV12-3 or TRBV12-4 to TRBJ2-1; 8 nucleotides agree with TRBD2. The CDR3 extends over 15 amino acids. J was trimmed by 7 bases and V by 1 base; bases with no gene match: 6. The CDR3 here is CASSLGAGGANEQFF. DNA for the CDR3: TGTGCCAGCAGTTTAGGGGCCGGGGGGGCGAATGAGCAGTTCTTC.

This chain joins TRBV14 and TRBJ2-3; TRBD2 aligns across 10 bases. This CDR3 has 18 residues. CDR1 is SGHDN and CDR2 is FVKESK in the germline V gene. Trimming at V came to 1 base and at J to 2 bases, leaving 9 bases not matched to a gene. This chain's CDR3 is CASSQGTLAGPTTDTQYF. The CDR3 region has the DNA TGTGCCAGCAGCCAAGGAACACTAGCGGGGCCGACCACAGATACGCAGTATTTT.

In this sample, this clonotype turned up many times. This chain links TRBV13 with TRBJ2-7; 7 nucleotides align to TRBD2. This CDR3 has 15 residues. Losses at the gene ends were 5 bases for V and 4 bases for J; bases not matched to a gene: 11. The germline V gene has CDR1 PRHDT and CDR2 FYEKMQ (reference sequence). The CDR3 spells CASSEGLAVGYEQYF. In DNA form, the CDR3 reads TGTGCCAGCAGCGAAGGGCTAGCGGTGGGGTACGAGCAGTACTTC.

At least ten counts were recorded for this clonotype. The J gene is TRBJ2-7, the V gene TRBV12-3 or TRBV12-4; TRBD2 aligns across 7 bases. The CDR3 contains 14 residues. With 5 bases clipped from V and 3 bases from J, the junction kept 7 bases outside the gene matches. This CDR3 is CASSLGGRFYEQYF. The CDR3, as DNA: TGTGCCAGCAGTCTCGGGGGGAGGTTCTACGAGCAGTACTTC.

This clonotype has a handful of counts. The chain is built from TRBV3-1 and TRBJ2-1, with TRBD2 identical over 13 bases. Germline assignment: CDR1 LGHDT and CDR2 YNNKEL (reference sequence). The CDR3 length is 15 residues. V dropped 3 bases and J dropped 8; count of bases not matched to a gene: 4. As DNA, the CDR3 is TGTGCCAGCAGCCAGGGACTAGCGGGATTTGATGAGCAGTTCTTC. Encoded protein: CASSQGLAGFDEQFF.

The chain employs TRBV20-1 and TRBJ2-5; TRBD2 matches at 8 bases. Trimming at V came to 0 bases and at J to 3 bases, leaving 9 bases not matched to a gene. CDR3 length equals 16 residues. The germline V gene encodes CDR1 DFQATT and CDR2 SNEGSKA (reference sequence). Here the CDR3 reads CSARDQVSRGEETQYF. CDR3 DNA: TGCAGTGCTAGAGATCAGGTCTCGCGGGGGGAAGAGACCCAGTACTTC.

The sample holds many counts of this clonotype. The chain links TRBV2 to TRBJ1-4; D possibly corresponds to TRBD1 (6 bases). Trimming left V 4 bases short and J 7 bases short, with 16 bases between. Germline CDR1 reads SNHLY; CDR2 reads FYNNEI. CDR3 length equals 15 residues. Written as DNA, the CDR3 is TGTGCCAGCAGTGTATTTACAGGGATGGGTGAAAAACTGTTTTTT. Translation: CASSVFTGMGEKLFF.

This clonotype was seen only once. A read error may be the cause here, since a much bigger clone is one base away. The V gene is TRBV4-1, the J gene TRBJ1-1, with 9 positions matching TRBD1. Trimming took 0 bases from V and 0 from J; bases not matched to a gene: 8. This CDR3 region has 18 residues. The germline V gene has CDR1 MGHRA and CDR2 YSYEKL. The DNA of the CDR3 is TGCGCCAGCAGCCAAGATCACAGGGGGCCTGGCATGAACACTGAAGCTTTCTTT. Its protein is CASSQDHRGPGMNTEAFF.

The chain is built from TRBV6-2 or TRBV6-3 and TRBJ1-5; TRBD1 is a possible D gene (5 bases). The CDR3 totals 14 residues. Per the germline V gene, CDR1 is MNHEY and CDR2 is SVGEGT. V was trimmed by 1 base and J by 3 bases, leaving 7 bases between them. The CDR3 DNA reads TGTGCCAGCAGTTACTTCAGGGTCAATCAGCCCCAGCATTTT. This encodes CASSYFRVNQPQHF.

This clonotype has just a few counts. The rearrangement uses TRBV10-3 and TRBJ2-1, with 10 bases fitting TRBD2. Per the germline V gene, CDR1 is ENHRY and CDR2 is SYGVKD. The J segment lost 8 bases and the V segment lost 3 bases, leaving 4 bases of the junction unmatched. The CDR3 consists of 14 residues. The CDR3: CAISDASGSDEQFF. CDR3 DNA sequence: TGTGCCATCAGTGACGCTAGCGGGAGCGATGAGCAGTTCTTC.

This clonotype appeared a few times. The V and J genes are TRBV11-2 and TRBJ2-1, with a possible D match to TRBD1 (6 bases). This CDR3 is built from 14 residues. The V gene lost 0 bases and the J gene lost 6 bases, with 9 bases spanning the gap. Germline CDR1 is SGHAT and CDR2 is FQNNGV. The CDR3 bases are TGTGCCAGCAGCTTAGAGGGCAGGGGCAATGAGCAGTTCTTC. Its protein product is CASSLEGRGNEQFF.

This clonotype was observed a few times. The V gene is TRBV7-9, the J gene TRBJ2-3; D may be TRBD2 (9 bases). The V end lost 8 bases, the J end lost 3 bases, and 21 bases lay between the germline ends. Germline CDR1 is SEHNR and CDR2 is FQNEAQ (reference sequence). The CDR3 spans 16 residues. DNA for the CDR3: TGTGCCAGCCGAACAGGGGGTCTAGCGGGGACAGATACGCAGTATTTT. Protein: CASRTGGLAGTDTQYF. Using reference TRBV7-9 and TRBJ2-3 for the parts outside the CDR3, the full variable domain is DTGVSQNPRHKITKRGQNVTFRCDPISEHNRLYWYRQTLGQGPEFLTYFQNEAQLEKSRLLSDRFSAERPKGSFSTLEIQRTEQGDSAMYLCASRTGGLAGTDTQYFGPGTRLTVL.

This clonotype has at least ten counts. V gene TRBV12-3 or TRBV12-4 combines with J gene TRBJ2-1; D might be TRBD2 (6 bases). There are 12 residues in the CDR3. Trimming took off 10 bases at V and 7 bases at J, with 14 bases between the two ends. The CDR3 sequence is CATGYGGNEQFF. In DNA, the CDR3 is TGTGCCACCGGATATGGAGGGAATGAGCAGTTCTTC.

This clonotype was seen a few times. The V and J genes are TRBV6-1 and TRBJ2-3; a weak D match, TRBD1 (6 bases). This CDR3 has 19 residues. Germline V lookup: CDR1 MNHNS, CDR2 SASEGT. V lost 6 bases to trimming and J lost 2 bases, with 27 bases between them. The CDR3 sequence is CASSSRKTGPGINTDTQYF. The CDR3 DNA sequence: TGTGCCAGCAGCTCACGGAAGACAGGCCCTGGCATCAACACAGATACGCAGTATTTT.